This T cell receptor (beta chain) was found in a study of human T cells and chemical hapten exposure (dated by TCRdb to about 2021). Background for the entire study: For sensitization, 2% DPC in acetone was applied to a 2 cm by 2 cm area of upper inner arm skin. Weekly therapeutic DPC doses were additionally applied to the scalp of patients throughout the roughly 25-week study period. Patch tests used Finn chambers with 0.01% DPC on the upper back, scored after 6 days by International Contact Dermatitis Research Group standards. Most of the patients in the cohort were female, and the cohort covered alopecia areata with under or over 50% scalp involvement, alopecia totalis and alopecia universalis. Libraries were combined into a pool for sequencing, and differences in TCR yield between samples came mainly from small differences in library volumes within the pool. This study followed changes in the peripheral blood TCR repertoire in vivo during primary and secondary sensitization of alopecia patients to the hapten diphenylcyclopropenone (DPC). Blood samples were taken from patients before sensitization (week 0) and at 2, 6 and about 24 weeks after DPC sensitization. For TCR sequencing, blood came from 25 to 35 alopecia patients at anywhere from one to four time points (pre-sensitization, 2, 6 and 24 weeks). Study-level results and caveats: The number of TCRs above 1 in 1000 frequency did not change with DPC sensitization; there was no evidence of global repertoire structure alterations. All patients had alopecia, a presumed autoimmune disease, so their immune response might differ from that of healthy individuals. Repeated subsampling changed both the strength of the expansion versus patch-test correlation and the threshold at which the correlation became significant. Patch test score was positively correlated with the number of PT1 expanded TCRs, with significance at thresholds 8, 16 and 32 but not at 4. Expanded TCRs formed significantly more large CDR3 similarity clusters than pre-sensitization or healthy control sets, consistent with antigen-driven responses.

V is pared back by 6 bases and J by 4 bases, with 12 bases lying between the germline termini. The CDR3 numbers 13 residues from cysteine through phenylalanine. The kept DNA is CDR3 alone, 39 bases in frame from the first base. Looking up the germline V gene yields CDR1 SNHLY and CDR2 FYNNEI. Library preparation was by RACE. Instrument on record: NextSeq 500. Library preparation attached unique molecular identifiers to individual cDNA molecules for quantitative, reproducible TCR counting. For every blood RNA sample, sequencing covered both the TCR alpha and TCR beta chains. Per the source publication's procedure: Samples had a median of 95,638 TCRs, with a range from about 20,000 to 690,600. V, J and CDR3 annotation of the TCR reads was performed with the Decombinator software suite. For the PS versus PT1 abundance plots, all samples were subsampled to the same number of TCRs (28,000). Expanded TCRs were defined as absent before sensitization and observed at least eight times at the 2-week time point. TCRdb ran its own pipeline on the public reads, namely fastp trimming at Q25 and MiXCR clone calling, and kept in-frame beta chains. Under each unique CDR3 protein, matching rows form one entry showing the most common genes and DNA. None of the V and J calls come from the authors' own analysis; TCRdb made them. Recorded for this sample are 350,000 to 450,000 distinct CDR3 sequences; roughly 4.6% of them occurred a single time. Just over 2.5% of the sample lies in the top ten.

This clonotype was recorded at least ten times. Its binding antigen is unknown. No base quality values were provided; no much bigger clone lies one nucleotide off. Read against the paper, the sample's time point label means: pre-sensitization, week 0. What the treatment or condition label conveys for this sample: therapeutic diphenylcyclopropenone sensitization with weekly scalp DPC. At each patch-test visit, blood was drawn before the patch test was applied. To be eligible, patients had to be aged 18 to 70, diagnosed with alopecia and judged suitable for DPC therapy, while pregnant patients were excluded. Unfractionated whole blood was collected in Tempus Blood RNA tubes, and total RNA was extracted from that blood.

This sequence uses TRBV2 and TRBJ1-1, with no confidently assigned D gene. This TCR was recovered from a woman between 50 and 59 years old with alopecia areata. Some clones in this sample may be carry-over from other donors' samples. The material was whole blood, obtained in connection with sensitization to the hapten diphenylcyclopropenone (DPC). In nucleotides, the sequence is TGTGCCAGCAGCGAGAGGGAAACCACTGAAGCTTTCTTT. The translation is CASSERETTEAFF.